Below are 3 T cell receptor beta chains sequenced from a single sample in a study of human T cells and chemical hapten exposure. The time point here: patch test 2, 6 weeks after DPC sensitization. The treatment is: therapeutic diphenylcyclopropenone sensitization with weekly scalp DPC. TCRdb ran MiXCR on the RACE reads and lists one entry per CDR3 protein. The sample lists around 50,000 distinct CDR3 sequences, 9.5% to 10% occurring once. The sequences come from whole blood, collected in connection with sensitization to the hapten diphenylcyclopropenone (DPC). These TCRs come from a woman aged 50 to 65 with alopecia areata. Some clones in this sample may be carry-over from other donors' samples.

The gene calls are TRBV29-1 and TRBJ2-5; D possibly corresponds to TRBD1 (5 bases). This CDR3 contains 11 residues. CDR1 is SQVTM and CDR2 is ANQGSEA in the germline V gene. V shed 7 bases and J shed 2 bases, with 8 bases lying between them. This CDR3 is CSGGRQETQYF. The CDR3 DNA reads as TGCAGCGGGGGCAGACAAGAGACCCAGTACTTC.

This chain connects TRBV6-5 to TRBJ2-7; D gene unclear. This CDR3 contains 16 residues. Between the trimmed V and J ends, which lost 0 bases and 1 base, there was a span of 13 bases. Germline V lookup: CDR1 MNHEY, CDR2 SVGAGI. CDR3 loop: CASSYSRQVTSYEQYF. CDR3 sequence (DNA): TGTGCCAGCAGTTACTCCCGCCAAGTCACGTCCTACGAGCAGTACTTC.

This sequence joins TRBV21-1 and TRBJ2-3; the D call of TRBD2 is as the table states it, not checked on the DNA. TRBV21-1 is a pseudogene. The CDR3 is 17 amino acids. The CDR3 region has the DNA TGTGCCAGCAGCAAAGAGGAGGCCAGGAAGAATACAGATACGCAGTATTTT. It codes for CASSKEEARKNTDTQYF.